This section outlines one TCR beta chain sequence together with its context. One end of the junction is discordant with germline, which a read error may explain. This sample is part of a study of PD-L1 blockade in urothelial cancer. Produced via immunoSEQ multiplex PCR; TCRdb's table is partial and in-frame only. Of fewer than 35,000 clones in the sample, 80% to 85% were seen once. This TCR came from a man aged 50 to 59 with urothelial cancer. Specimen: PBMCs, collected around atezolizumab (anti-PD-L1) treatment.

The CDR3 DNA reads TGTGCTAGCAGCCCCCAGCGGGACAATGAGCAGTTCTTC. Translation gives CASSPQRDNEQFF. J is TRBJ2-1 and V is TRBV7-7, with a possible D match to TRBD2 (6 bases). The CDR3 totals 13 residues. The germline gives CDR1 SSHAT, CDR2 FNYEAQ (reference sequence).